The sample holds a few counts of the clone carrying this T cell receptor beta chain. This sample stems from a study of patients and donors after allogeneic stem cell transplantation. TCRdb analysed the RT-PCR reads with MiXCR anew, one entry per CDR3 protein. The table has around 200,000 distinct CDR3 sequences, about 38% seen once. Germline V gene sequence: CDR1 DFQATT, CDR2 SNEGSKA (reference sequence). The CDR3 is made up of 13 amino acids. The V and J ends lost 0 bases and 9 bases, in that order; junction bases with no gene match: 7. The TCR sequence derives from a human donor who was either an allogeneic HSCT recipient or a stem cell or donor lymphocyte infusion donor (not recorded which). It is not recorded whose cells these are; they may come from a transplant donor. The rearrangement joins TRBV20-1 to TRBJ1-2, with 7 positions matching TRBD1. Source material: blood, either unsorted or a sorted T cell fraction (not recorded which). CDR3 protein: CSAREIGGFRYTF. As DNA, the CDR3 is TGCAGTGCTAGAGAGATAGGGGGCTTTCGCTACACCTTC.